This TCR beta chain was recorded in a study of cytomegalovirus exposure and HLA in healthy donors. About the research overall: A later analysis reported the 100 to 150 validation repertoires used the same platform as the approximately 660 first-cohort repertoires. Overall study results and limits: Rare sequences made up most TCRs, while some public TCRs were found in many donors. In vitro confirmation showed a few CMV-associated chains to be CMV antigen specific.

Details on this clone: Its target is not known.

The ends lost 5 bases at V and 6 bases at J; junction bases unmatched: 15. The CDR3 loop spans 16 amino acids. Germline V gives CDR1 SQVTM, CDR2 ANQGSEA. Sequencing was performed with immunoSEQ multiplex PCR; in TCRdb, only in-frame clones are kept and a portion is missing. The data hold 85,000 to 95,000 clones, with 96% observed a single time. The sequenced sample consisted of PBMCs. The TCR was taken from a man younger than 35 in good health and CMV-seronegative. The V gene is TRBV29-1, the J gene TRBJ2-3; 9 bases are shared with TRBD1. CDR3 in amino acids: CSVKLRRGTGTDTQYF. The CDR3 DNA reads TGCAGCGTTAAATTGAGACGCGGGACAGGGACCGATACGCAGTATTTT.